The entry below describes one T cell receptor (beta chain). Antigen specificity is unknown. The CDR3 covers 17 residues. The V end was cut by 3 bases, the J end by 2 bases, with 20 bases between. Germline V gene sequence: CDR1 SGHRS, CDR2 YFSETQ. The data were taken from a study of naive and memory T cell subsets. Both TRBC1 and TRBC2 were covered by a beta constant-region primer of two equimolar oligonucleotides. One entry per CDR3 protein results from TCRdb running MiXCR on the UMI-ligation and nested PCR reads. Altogether tens of thousands of distinct CDR3 sequences are present, 13% being singletons, with the ten largest covering 22%. The study, taken as a whole, reports: Diversity fell and Gini index rose from naive through CM, EM, EMRA. Over 85% of naive TCR sequences appeared only once, unlike memory subsets.

The V call is TRBV5-1, the J call TRBJ2-5, with D possibly TRBD1 on 6 matching bases. Specimen: effector memory CD4+ T cells from blood. As for subset: effector memory, CD45RA- CD27-. The origin of this receptor is a human donor in good health. The CDR3 nucleotides read TGCGCCAGCAGCTCCGGACAGCGCTGGGGACATCAAGAGACCCAGTACTTC. Its protein is CASSSGQRWGHQETQYF.